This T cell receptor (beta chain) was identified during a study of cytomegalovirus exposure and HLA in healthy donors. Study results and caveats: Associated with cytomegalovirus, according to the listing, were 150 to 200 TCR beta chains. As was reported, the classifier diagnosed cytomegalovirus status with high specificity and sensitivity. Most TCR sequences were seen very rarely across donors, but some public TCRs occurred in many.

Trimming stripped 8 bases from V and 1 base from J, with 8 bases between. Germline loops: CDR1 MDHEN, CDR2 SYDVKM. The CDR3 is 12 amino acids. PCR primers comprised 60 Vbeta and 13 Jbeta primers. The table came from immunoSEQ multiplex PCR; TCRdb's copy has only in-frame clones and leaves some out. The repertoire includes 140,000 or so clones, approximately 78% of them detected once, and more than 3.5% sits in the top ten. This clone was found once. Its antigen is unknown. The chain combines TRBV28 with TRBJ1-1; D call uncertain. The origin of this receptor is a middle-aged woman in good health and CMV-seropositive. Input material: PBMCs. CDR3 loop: CASGVANTEAFF. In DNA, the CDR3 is TGTGCCAGCGGAGTGGCGAACACTGAAGCTTTCTTT. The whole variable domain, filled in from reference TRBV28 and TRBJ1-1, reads DVKVTQSSRYLVKRTGEKVFLECVQDMDHENMFWYRQDPGLGLRLIYFSYDVKMKEKGDIPEGYSVSREKKERFSLILESASTNQTSMYLCASGVANTEAFFGQGTRLTVV.